A selection of T cell receptor beta chains follows, all from one sample in a study of cytomegalovirus exposure and HLA in healthy donors. Only in-frame clones appear in the TCRdb table, and some are missing; sequencing was by immunoSEQ multiplex PCR. The repertoire has 200,000 to 250,000 clones, around 80% of them found once; the top ten carry 0.45% to 0.5%. The sample comprised PBMCs. The receptors come from a boy aged 5-17 years in good health and CMV-seronegative. The CDR3 runs from the conserved cysteine through the conserved F or W. The order of the fields is clone size, D gene, V gene, J gene, CDR3 protein, CDR3 DNA. D genes are given only for firm matches. Size values are once, few and many counts, or a class for expanded clones, and some rows have none.

NA	NA	TRBV19	TRBJ2-3	CASSIESRSTDTQYF	TGTGCCAGTAGTATTGAGTCGCGGAGCACAGATACGCAGTATTTT
NA	TRBD1	TRBV27	TRBJ2-7	CASSSRQGAYEQYF	TGTGCCAGCAGTTCCCGACAGGGGGCGTACGAGCAGTACTTC
NA	NA	TRBV4-1	TRBJ2-3	CASSRTNYADTQYF	TGCGCCAGCAGCAGGACTAACTATGCGGATACGCAGTATTTT
NA	TRBD1	TRBV30	TRBJ2-7	CAGSQDRGYEQYF	TGTGCCGGCTCCCAGGACAGGGGCTACGAGCAGTACTTC
NA	NA	TRBV5-1	TRBJ1-2	CASSLDGGNYGYTF	TGCGCCAGCAGCTTGGATGGAGGAAACTATGGCTACACCTTC
NA	TRBD1	TRBV29-1	TRBJ1-1	CSVGDSMNTEAFF	TGCAGCGTTGGGGACAGCATGAACACTGAAGCTTTCTTT
NA	TRBD1	TRBV30	TRBJ1-2	CAWSGRDRVWYGYTF	TGTGCCTGGAGTGGCCGGGACAGGGTATGGTATGGCTACACCTTC
NA	NA	TRBV11-3	TRBJ1-1	CASSLVTTSEAFF	TGTGCCAGCAGCTTAGTAACAACCTCTGAAGCTTTCTTT
NA	NA	TRBV5-4	TRBJ2-6	CASSLDIAGANVLTF	TGTGCCAGCAGCTTGGACATTGCTGGGGCCAACGTCCTGACTTTC
NA	TRBD1	TRBV5-1	TRBJ2-7	CASSLGYRGNRYEQYF	TGCGCCAGCAGCTTGGGTTACAGGGGAAATCGATACGAGCAGTACTTC
once	NA	TRBV5-1	TRBJ2-3	CASSLDQGSQYF	TGCGCCAGCAGCTTGGACCAGGGGTCGCAGTATTTT
NA	TRBD1	TRBV5-5	TRBJ2-3	CASSSPPAGQGAASTDTQYF	TGTGCCAGCAGCTCCCCTCCCGCCGGACAGGGGGCGGCTAGCACAGATACGCAGTATTTT
NA	NA	TRBV10-2	TRBJ1-5	CASSSPRENQPQHF	TGCGCCAGCAGCTCTCCTCGGGAGAATCAGCCCCAGCATTTT
NA	TRBD1	TRBV5-8	TRBJ1-2	CASSQGNGQATFNTF	TGTGCCAGCAGCCAAGGGAACGGACAGGCCACGTTTAACACCTTC
NA	NA	TRBV9	TRBJ1-2	CASSPTGTPNYGYTF	TGTGCCAGCAGCCCTACCGGGACACCCAACTATGGCTACACCTTC
NA	NA	TRBV27	TRBJ1-2	CASSLRQGNYGYTF	TGTGCCAGCAGTTTACGGCAGGGCAACTATGGCTACACCTTC
NA	TRBD1	TRBV5-1	TRBJ1-3	CASSQTTGDGNTIYF	TGCGCCAGCAGTCAAACCACAGGGGACGGAAACACCATATATTTT
NA	NA	TRBV7-6	TRBJ1-1	CASSPWQGQNTEAFF	TGTGCCAGCAGCCCATGGCAGGGACAGAACACTGAAGCTTTCTTT
NA	TRBD2	TRBV4-1	TRBJ2-7	CASSQVPSGTYEQYF	TGCGCCAGCAGCCAAGTCCCTAGCGGAACCTACGAGCAGTACTTC
NA	TRBD2	TRBV30	TRBJ2-3	CAWSVRRTSGSVPDTQYF	TGTGCCTGGAGTGTACGGAGGACTAGCGGGAGCGTCCCAGATACGCAGTATTTT
NA	NA	TRBV2	TRBJ2-2	CATNGGLAGELFF	TGTGCCACCAACGGGGGGCTTGCCGGGGAGCTGTTTTTT
NA	NA	TRBV6-6	TRBJ2-7	CASRRGQTSYEQYF	TGTGCCAGCAGACGAGGACAGACCTCCTACGAGCAGTACTTC
NA	TRBD1	TRBV4-1	TRBJ2-3	CASAQGLTDTRYF	TGCGCCAGCGCACAGGGGCTCACAGATACGCGGTATTTT
NA	TRBD1	TRBV19	TRBJ2-7	CASSLETGAFYEQYF	TGTGCCAGTAGTCTGGAAACAGGGGCATTCTACGAGCAGTACTTC
NA	NA	TRBV6-6	TRBJ1-1	CASSPGRGTEAFF	TGTGCCAGCAGTCCGGGACGGGGGACTGAGGCTTTCTTT
NA	NA	TRBV7-2	TRBJ1-6	CASSLGGGGNSPLHF	TGTGCCAGCAGCTTGGGGGGTGGCGGGAATTCACCCCTCCACTTT
NA	TRBD1	TRBV11-2	TRBJ1-5	CASSLGQGRNQPQHF	TGTGCCAGCAGCCTAGGACAGGGGCGCAATCAGCCCCAGCATTTT
NA	TRBD2	TRBV7-2	TRBJ2-3	CASSTIAGTTTHPDTQYF	TGTGCCAGCAGCACAATCGCCGGGACTACAACACATCCAGATACGCAGTATTTT
once	NA	TRBV5-6	TRBJ2-7	CASSFGHYEQYF	TGTGCCAGCAGCTTCGGTCACTACGAGCAGTACTTC
NA	TRBD1	TRBV30	TRBJ1-4	CAWSPKTGNVEKLFF	TGTGCCTGGAGTCCAAAGACAGGGAACGTGGAAAAACTGTTTTTT
NA	TRBD2	TRBV5-1	TRBJ2-3	CASSPRDYGTDTQYF	TGCGCCAGCAGCCCCCGGGACTATGGCACAGATACGCAGTATTTT
NA	TRBD2	TRBV27	TRBJ2-7	CASSLGGSVNEQYF	TGTGCCAGCAGTTTGGGAGGGAGCGTCAACGAGCAGTACTTC
NA	TRBD2	TRBV30	TRBJ2-7	CAWRIFLGGGAYEQYF	TGTGCCTGGAGAATCTTTCTGGGCGGGGGGGCCTACGAGCAGTACTTC
NA	TRBD1	TRBV6-4	TRBJ2-5	CASSDPGQGRQETQYF	TGTGCCAGCAGTGACCCAGGACAGGGAAGGCAAGAGACCCAGTACTTC
NA	TRBD2	TRBV4-1	TRBJ2-7	CASSLLPTSGGDQENEQYF	TGCGCCAGCAGCCTCCTCCCGACTAGCGGGGGGGACCAGGAGAACGAGCAGTACTTC
few	NA	TRBV6-5	TRBJ2-7	CASSPVQSDSYEQYF	TGTGCCAGCAGCCCCGTCCAATCAGACTCCTACGAGCAGTACTTC
once	NA	TRBV5-6	TRBJ1-5	CASSLAGYQPQHF	TGTGCCAGCAGCTTGGCGGGGTATCAGCCCCAGCATTTT
NA	NA	TRBV4-2	TRBJ2-5	CASSQLGRETQYF	TGTGCCAGCAGCCAGCTAGGTCGAGAGACCCAGTACTTC
NA	NA	TRBV7-9	TRBJ1-6	CASSRQQDHSSYNSPLHF	TGTGCCAGCAGCCGACAGCAGGACCACAGCTCCTATAATTCACCCCTCCACTTT
NA	NA	TRBV5-4	TRBJ1-1	CASSALGGRGAETEAFF	TGTGCCAGCAGCGCCCTGGGGGGCCGGGGGGCAGAGACTGAAGCTTTCTTT
NA	TRBD2	TRBV19	TRBJ2-5	CASSIGLAGGLGQYF	TGTGCCAGTAGTATAGGACTAGCGGGGGGGTTGGGCCAGTACTTC
NA	NA	TRBV5-4	TRBJ2-2	CASSLGLQNTGELFF	TGTGCCAGCAGCTTGGGACTGCAAAACACCGGGGAGCTGTTTTTT
NA	TRBD1	TRBV4-2	TRBJ1-2	CASSQVQQGVYGYTF	TGTGCCAGCAGCCAAGTGCAACAGGGGGTCTATGGCTACACCTTC
few	NA	TRBV9	TRBJ2-7	CASSPTGSTGLLGEQYF	TGTGCCAGCAGCCCAACCGGCTCCACAGGGTTATTGGGGGAGCAGTACTTC
NA	NA	TRBV9	TRBJ1-1	CASSANSGYTEAFF	TGTGCCAGCAGCGCGAACAGTGGGTACACTGAAGCCTTCTTT
NA	NA	TRBV10-2	TRBJ1-1	CASLVAGANTEAFF	TGCGCCAGCCTGGTAGCAGGGGCGAACACTGAAGCTTTCTTT
NA	NA	TRBV27	TRBJ1-5	CASSLSTDQPQHF	TGTGCCAGCAGTTTATCGACAGACCAGCCCCAGCATTTT
NA	NA	TRBV4-2	TRBJ1-5	CASSQGRESYSNQPQHF	TGTGCCAGCAGCCAAGGCAGGGAATCTTATAGCAATCAGCCCCAGCATTTT